This T cell receptor beta chain was observed in a study of T cell repertoires in cytomegalovirus infection. Overall study: Public TCR beta signatures marked donors with CMV infection and the matching HLA.

V gave up 1 base and J gave up 0 bases; unmatched junction bases: 3. This CDR3 is 16 amino acids long. The V gene's germline CDR1 is SGHAT and CDR2 FQNNGV. TCRdb ran MiXCR on the reads and lists one entry per CDR3 protein. The data hold more than 500,000 distinct CDR3 sequences, with 16% observed a single time. There are many counts of this clonotype. The sequenced sample consisted of CD8+ T cells from PBMCs. The receptor was isolated from a human donor in good health (CMV status not recorded). Some clones in this sample may be carry-over from other donors' samples. V is TRBV11-2 and J is TRBJ2-5; 9 bases agree with TRBD2. This chain's CDR3 is CASSLAPSGDQETQYF. The CDR3 nucleotides read TGTGCCAGCAGCTTAGCGCCTAGCGGGGACCAAGAGACCCAGTACTTC.